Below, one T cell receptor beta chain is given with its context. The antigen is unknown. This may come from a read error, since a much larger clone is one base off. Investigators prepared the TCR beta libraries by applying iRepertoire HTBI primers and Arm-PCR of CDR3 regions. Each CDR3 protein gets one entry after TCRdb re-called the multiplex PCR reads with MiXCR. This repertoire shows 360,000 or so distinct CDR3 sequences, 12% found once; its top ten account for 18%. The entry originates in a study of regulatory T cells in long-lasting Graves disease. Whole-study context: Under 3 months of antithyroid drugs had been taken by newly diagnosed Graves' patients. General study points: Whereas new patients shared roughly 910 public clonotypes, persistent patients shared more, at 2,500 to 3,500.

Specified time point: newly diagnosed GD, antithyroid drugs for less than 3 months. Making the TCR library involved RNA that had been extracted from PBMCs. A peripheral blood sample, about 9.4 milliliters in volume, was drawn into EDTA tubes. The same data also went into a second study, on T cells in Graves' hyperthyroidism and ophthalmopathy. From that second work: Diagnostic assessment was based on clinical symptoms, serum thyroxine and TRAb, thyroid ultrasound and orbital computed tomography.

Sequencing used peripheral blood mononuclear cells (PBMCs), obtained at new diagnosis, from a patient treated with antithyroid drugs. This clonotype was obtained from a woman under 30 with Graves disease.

The CDR3 DNA follows: TGCGCCAGCAGCATGGAGCTAGCGGGAGCGGCCGAGCAGTACTTC. It encodes CASSMELAGAAEQYF. The rearrangement links TRBV5-1 to TRBJ2-7; 10 bases line up with TRBD2. The CDR3 has 15 amino acids. The trim removed 4 bases at V and 6 bases at J, leaving 10 bases unmatched. Germline assignment: CDR1 SGHRS and CDR2 YFSETQ.